This TCR beta chain derives from a study of neurological immune-mediated disorders. This clonotype has ten or more counts. Trimming cost V 4 bases and J 2 bases, with 10 bases left between them. The V gene's germline CDR1 is SGHRS and CDR2 YFSETQ. The CDR3 is 14 amino acids. cDNA was made by 5'RACE with 10-nucleotide random UMIs. TCRdb processed the 5' RACE reads anew with MiXCR; each CDR3 protein has one entry. This repertoire shows 55,000 to 85,000 distinct CDR3 sequences, roughly 3% found once; its top ten account for roughly 5.2%. This receptor was identified in a woman aged 45-59 years with multiple sclerosis. The chain links TRBV5-1 to TRBJ2-1; TRBD2 is a possible D gene (6 bases). Material: PBMCs. The DNA of the CDR3 is TGCGCCAGCAGCCGGGACTTGACCTACAATGAGCAGTTCTTC. Residues: CASSRDLTYNEQFF.